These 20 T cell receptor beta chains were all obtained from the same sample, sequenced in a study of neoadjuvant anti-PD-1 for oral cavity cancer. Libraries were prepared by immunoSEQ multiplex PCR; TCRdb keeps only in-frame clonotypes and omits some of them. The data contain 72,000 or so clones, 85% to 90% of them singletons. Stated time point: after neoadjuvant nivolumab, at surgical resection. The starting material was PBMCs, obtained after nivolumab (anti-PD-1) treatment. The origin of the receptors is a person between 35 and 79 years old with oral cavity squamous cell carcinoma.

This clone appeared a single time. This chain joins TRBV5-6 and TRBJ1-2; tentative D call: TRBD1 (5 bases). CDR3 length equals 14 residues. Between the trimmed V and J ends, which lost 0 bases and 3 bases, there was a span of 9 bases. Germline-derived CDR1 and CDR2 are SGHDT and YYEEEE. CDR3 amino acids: CASSLEGMDYGYTF. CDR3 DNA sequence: TGTGCCAGCAGCTTGGAGGGGATGGACTATGGCTACACCTTC.

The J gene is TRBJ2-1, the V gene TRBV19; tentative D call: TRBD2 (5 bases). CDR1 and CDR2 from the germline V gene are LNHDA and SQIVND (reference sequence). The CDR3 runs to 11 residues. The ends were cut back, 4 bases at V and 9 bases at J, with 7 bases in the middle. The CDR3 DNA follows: TGTGCCAGTAGTAGGCTAGCTGAGCAGTTCTTC. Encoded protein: CASSRLAEQFF.

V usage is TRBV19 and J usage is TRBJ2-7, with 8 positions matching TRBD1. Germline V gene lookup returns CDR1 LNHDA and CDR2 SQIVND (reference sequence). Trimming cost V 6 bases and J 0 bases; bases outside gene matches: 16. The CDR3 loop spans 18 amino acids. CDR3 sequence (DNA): TGTGCCAGTAGCGCCCCCCCCTCTACAGGGGGTAACTCCTACGAGCAGTACTTC. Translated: CASSAPPSTGGNSYEQYF.

CDR3 DNA: TGTGCCACCCAGGGGGTCACCGGGGAGCTGTTTTTT. Protein product: CATQGVTGELFF. The V gene is TRBV28, the J gene TRBJ2-2, with 7 bases fitting TRBD1. V shed 10 bases, J shed 4 bases, and the junction held 3 bases outside the gene matches. From germline, CDR1 is MDHEN and CDR2 SYDVKM. This CDR3 spans 12 amino acids.

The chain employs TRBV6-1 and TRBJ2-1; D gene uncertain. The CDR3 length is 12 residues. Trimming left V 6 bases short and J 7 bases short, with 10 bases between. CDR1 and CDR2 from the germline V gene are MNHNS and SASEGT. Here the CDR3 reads CASSLLRNEQFF. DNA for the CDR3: TGTGCCAGCAGCCTACTCCGGAATGAGCAGTTCTTC.

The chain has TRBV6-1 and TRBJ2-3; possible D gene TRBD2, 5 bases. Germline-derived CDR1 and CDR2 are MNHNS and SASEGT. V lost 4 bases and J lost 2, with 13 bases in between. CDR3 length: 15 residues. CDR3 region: CASSVSVANTDTQYF. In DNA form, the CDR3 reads TGTGCCAGCAGTGTTAGCGTCGCCAACACAGATACGCAGTATTTT.

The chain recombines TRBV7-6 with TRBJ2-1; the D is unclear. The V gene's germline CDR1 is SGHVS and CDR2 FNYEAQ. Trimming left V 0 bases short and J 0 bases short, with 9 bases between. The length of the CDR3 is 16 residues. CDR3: CASSLADPGSYNEQFF. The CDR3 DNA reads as TGTGCCAGCAGCTTAGCAGACCCGGGCTCCTACAATGAGCAGTTCTTC.

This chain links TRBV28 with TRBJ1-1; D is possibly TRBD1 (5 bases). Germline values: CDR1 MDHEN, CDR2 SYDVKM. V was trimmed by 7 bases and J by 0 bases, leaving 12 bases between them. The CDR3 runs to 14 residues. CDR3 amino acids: CASKVPGVNTEAFF. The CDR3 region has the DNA TGTGCCAGCAAAGTACCGGGGGTGAACACTGAAGCTTTCTTT.

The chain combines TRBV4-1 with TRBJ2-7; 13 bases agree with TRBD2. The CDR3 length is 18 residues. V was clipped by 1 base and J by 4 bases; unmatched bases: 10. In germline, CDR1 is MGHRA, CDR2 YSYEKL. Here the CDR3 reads CASSQVVRTSGSRYEQYF. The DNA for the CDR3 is TGCGCCAGCAGCCAAGTAGTAAGGACTAGCGGGAGCAGGTACGAGCAGTACTTC.

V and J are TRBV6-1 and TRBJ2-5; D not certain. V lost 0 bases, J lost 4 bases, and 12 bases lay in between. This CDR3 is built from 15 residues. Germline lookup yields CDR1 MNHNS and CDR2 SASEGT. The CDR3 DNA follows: TGTGCCAGCAGTGAAGCGAGCTACGGAGTAGAGACCCAGTACTTC. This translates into CASSEASYGVETQYF.

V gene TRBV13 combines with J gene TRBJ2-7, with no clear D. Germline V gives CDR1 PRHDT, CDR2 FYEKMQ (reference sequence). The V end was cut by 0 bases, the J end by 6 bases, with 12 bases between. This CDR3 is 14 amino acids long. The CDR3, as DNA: TGTGCCAGCAGCTTAGGCCGTGAGGTGACCGAGCAGTACTTC. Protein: CASSLGREVTEQYF.

The CDR3 here is CASSLSGAAYNEQFF. The CDR3 nucleotides are TGTGCCAGCAGCTTAAGCGGAGCTGCCTACAATGAGCAGTTCTTC. The V and J genes are TRBV7-3 and TRBJ2-1; D not certain. The CDR3 is 15 amino acids. V was shortened by 1 base and J by 2 bases, with 9 bases between the two germline ends. Germline CDR1 is SGHTA and CDR2 is FQGTGA.

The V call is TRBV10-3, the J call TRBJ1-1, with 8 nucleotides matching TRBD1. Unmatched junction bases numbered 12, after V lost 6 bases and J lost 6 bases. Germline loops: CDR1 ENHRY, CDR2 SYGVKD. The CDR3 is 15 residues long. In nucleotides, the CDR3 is TGTGCCATCAGCAACCAGGGGGCTTCGATTTCTGAAGCTTTCTTT. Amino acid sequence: CAISNQGASISEAFF.

In DNA, the CDR3 is TGTGCCAGCAGCTTAACGGCGGGCTCCTACGAGCAGTACTTC. Its protein is CASSLTAGSYEQYF. The rearrangement links TRBV7-9 to TRBJ2-7, with D maybe TRBD2 (5 bases). Germline lookup yields CDR1 SEHNR and CDR2 FQNEAQ (reference sequence). The CDR3 covers 14 residues. V was trimmed by 2 bases and J by 0 bases, leaving 8 bases between them.

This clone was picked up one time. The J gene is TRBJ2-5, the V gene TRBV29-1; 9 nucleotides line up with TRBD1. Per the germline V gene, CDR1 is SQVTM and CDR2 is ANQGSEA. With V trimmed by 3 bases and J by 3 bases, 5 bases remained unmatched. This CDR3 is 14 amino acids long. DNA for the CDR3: TGCAGCGTTGAGTCCCGGGACAGGGAAGAGACCCAGTACTTC. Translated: CSVESRDREETQYF.

Here the CDR3 DNA reads TGTGCCAGCAGCTTAGGCCAGGTTGCCCCAGATACGCAGTATTTT. Translation: CASSLGQVAPDTQYF. The chain couples TRBV11-2 to TRBJ2-3, with D uncertain. The V gene lost 1 base and the J gene lost 4 bases, with 12 bases spanning the gap. Germline V lookup: CDR1 SGHAT, CDR2 FQNNGV. This CDR3 comprises 15 residues.

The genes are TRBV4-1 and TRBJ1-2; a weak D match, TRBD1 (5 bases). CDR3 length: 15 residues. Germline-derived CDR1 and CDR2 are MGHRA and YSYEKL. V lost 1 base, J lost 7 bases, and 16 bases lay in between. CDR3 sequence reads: CASSQGGLGLGGYTF. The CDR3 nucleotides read TGCGCCAGCAGCCAAGGGGGGTTAGGCTTGGGTGGCTACACCTTC.

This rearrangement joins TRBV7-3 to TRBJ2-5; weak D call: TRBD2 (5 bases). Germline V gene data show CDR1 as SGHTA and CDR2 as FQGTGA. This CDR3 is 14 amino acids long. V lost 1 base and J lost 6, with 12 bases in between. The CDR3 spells CASSLISGEKTQYF. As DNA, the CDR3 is TGTGCCAGCAGCTTAATTTCCGGGGAGAAGACCCAGTACTTC. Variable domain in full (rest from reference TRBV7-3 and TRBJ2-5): GAGVSQTPSNKVTEKGKYVELRCDPISGHTALYWYRQSLGQGPEFLIYFQGTGAADDSGLPNDRFFAVRPEGSVSTLKIQRTERGDSAVYLCASSLISGEKTQYFGPGTRLLVL.

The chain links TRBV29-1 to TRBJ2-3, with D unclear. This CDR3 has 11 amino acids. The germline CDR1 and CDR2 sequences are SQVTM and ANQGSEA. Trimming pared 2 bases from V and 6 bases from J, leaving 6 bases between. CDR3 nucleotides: TGCAGCGTTGAAAAGGCCGATACGCAGTATTTT. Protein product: CSVEKADTQYF.

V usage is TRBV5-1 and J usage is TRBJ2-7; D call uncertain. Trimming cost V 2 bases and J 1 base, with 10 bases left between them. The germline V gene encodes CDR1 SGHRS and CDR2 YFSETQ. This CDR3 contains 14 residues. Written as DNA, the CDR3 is TGCGCCAGCAGCTTATCTTGGGTATCCTACGAGCAGTACTTC. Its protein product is CASSLSWVSYEQYF.